The 14 T cell receptor beta chains below come from one sample, sequenced in a study of beta chain features in type 1 diabetes. Overall study findings and caveats: Shortening that was moderate but significant affected the TCRB CDR3s of Type 1 diabetes patients in all four CD4+ subsets.

The isolated RNA, all of it, was reverse transcribed, so expressed TCRB transcripts were what got sequenced. Clones were sequenced by immunoSEQ multiplex PCR, and TCRdb holds only the in-frame ones, with some missing. The sample includes 630,000 or so clones, 11% to 15% seen only once; the top ten take just under 0.04%. Their antigen targets remain unknown. The specimen sequenced was naive CD4+ T cells from blood. Every receptor here comes from a man aged 18 to 29 with type 1 diabetes.

The rearrangement links TRBV6-1 to TRBJ2-3; 9 positions match TRBD2. Germline V gives CDR1 MNHNS, CDR2 SASEGT. Germline trimming cut 6 bases from V and 5 bases from J; bases unmatched to any gene: 6. This CDR3 contains 14 residues. In DNA, the CDR3 is TGTGCCAGCAGACGTAGCGGGAGACAAGATACGCAGTATTTT. Protein product: CASRRSGRQDTQYF.

V is TRBV30 and J is TRBJ2-3; D remains unclear. CDR1 is GTSNPN and CDR2 is SVGIG in the germline V gene (reference sequence). Trimming shortened V by 3 bases and J by 3 bases, and 10 bases separated the two germline ends. The CDR3 spans 13 residues. The DNA for the CDR3 is TGTGCCTGGAGCGCAGGTGCGACAGATACGCAGTATTTT. Its protein product is CAWSAGATDTQYF. The full variable domain, its missing parts supplied by reference TRBV30 and TRBJ2-3, is SQTIHQWPATLVQPVGSPLSLECTVEGTSNPNLYWYRQAAGRGLQLLFYSVGIGQISSEVPQNLSASRPQDRQFILSSKKLLLSDSGFYLCAWSAGATDTQYFGPGTRLTVL.

This clone was observed a few times. The V gene is TRBV4-1, the J gene TRBJ2-2, with D perhaps being TRBD1 or TRBD2 (5 bases each). Trimming cost V 0 bases and J 5 bases, with 19 bases left between them. Per the germline V gene, CDR1 is MGHRA and CDR2 is YSYEKL. CDR3 length: 18 amino acids. The CDR3, as DNA: TGCGCCAGCAGCCAAGATTCCCTGAGGGGATTGCGAACCGGGGAGCTGTTTTTT. The encoded protein is CASSQDSLRGLRTGELFF.

V gene TRBV4-3 combines with J gene TRBJ2-3; 7 bases line up with TRBD2. Germline V gene lookup returns CDR1 LGHNA and CDR2 YSLEER. The CDR3 runs 14 residues. J lost 2 bases, V lost 4 bases, and 3 bases had no gene match. The chain's CDR3 is CASSLGGTTDTQYF. The CDR3 DNA follows: TGCGCCAGCAGCCTCGGGGGGACCACAGATACGCAGTATTTT.

This clone was seen only a few times. The chain employs TRBV5-6 and TRBJ1-5; no clear D. Germline lookup yields CDR1 SGHDT and CDR2 YYEEEE. Trimming removed 1 base from V and 0 bases from J, with 8 bases in between. This CDR3 comprises 15 residues. CDR3 region: CASSLSSYSNQPQHF. DNA for the CDR3: TGTGCCAGCAGCTTGTCCAGTTATAGCAATCAGCCCCAGCATTTT.

In this sample, this clone turned up a few times. This chain connects TRBV5-1 to TRBJ2-2, with D hard to call. V shed 0 bases and J shed 1 base, with 7 bases lying between them. There are 15 residues in the CDR3. Germline values: CDR1 SGHRS, CDR2 YFSETQ. In DNA form, the CDR3 reads TGCGCCAGCAGCTTGGATAACGGGAACACCGGGGAGCTGTTTTTT. Protein sequence: CASSLDNGNTGELFF.

The sample holds a few counts of this clone. The CDR3 DNA follows: TGTGCCAGCAGCGTAGGTAGGGAAAACATTCAGTACTTC. It encodes CASSVGRENIQYF. V and J are TRBV9 and TRBJ2-4, with no clear D. V was clipped by 0 bases and J by 5 bases, with 6 bases between them. CDR3 size: 13 residues. CDR1 is SGDLS and CDR2 is YYNGEE in the germline V gene.

A few counts support this clone. This sequence joins TRBV28 and TRBJ2-2; 10 bases are shared with TRBD1. V trimming: 5 bases; J trimming: 6 bases; junction bases outside the gene matches: 6. The CDR3 spans 15 residues. Germline V CDR1 and CDR2: MDHEN, SYDVKM. The CDR3, as DNA: TGTGCCAGCAGTCTACCGGGACAGGGGTCCGGGGAGCTGTTTTTT. Translating it yields CASSLPGQGSGELFF.

Comment on this clone: The junction differs from germline at one of its ends, possibly a read error. The chain couples TRBV5-4 to TRBJ1-1; 7 bases agree with TRBD1. CDR1 SGHNT and CDR2 YYREEE come from the germline V gene (reference sequence). The CDR3 runs to 16 residues. Written as DNA, the CDR3 is TGCGCCAGCAGCCATGGACCTACAGGGGCGAACACTGAAGCTTTCTTT. It encodes CASSHGPTGANTEAFF.

In its sample, this clone was seen a few times. The CDR3 region is CASSRTDNTDTQYF. The CDR3 DNA reads TGTGCCAGCAGCAGGACAGATAACACAGATACGCAGTATTTT. This chain connects TRBV6-1 to TRBJ2-3, with D possibly TRBD1 on 6 matching bases. V was shortened by 6 bases and J by 2 bases, with 12 bases between the two germline ends. The V gene's germline CDR1 is MNHNS and CDR2 SASEGT. The CDR3 extends over 14 amino acids.

This sequence joins TRBV5-1 and TRBJ1-2, with TRBD1 as a possible D gene (6 bases). V dropped 4 bases and J dropped 0 bases, with 13 bases sitting between them. CDR1 is SGHRS and CDR2 is YFSETQ in the germline V gene. The CDR3 covers 15 residues. CDR3 amino acids: CASSLGAVANYGYTF. CDR3 nucleotides: TGCGCCAGCAGCCTGGGGGCTGTAGCTAACTATGGCTACACCTTC.

The chain is built from TRBV30 and TRBJ2-1; D not certain. Trimming cost V 5 bases and J 0 bases, with 2 bases left between them. Germline loops: CDR1 GTSNPN, CDR2 SVGIG (reference sequence). The CDR3 loop spans 11 amino acids. DNA for the CDR3: TGTGCCTGGGCCTCCTACAATGAGCAGTTCTTC. This encodes CAWASYNEQFF.

This clone was counted between two and nine times. V and J are TRBV2 and TRBJ1-2; D is possibly TRBD1 (5 bases). The CDR3 contains 13 residues. CDR1 is SNHLY and CDR2 is FYNNEI in the germline V gene. V was trimmed by 5 bases and J by 3 bases, leaving 10 bases between them. The CDR3 nucleotides read TGTGCCAGCAGTCCCTTGGGGGACTATGGCTACACCTTC. Translated, it gives CASSPLGDYGYTF.

This clone turned up a few times. V gene TRBV19 combines with J gene TRBJ1-5; 8 bases match TRBD1. CDR1 and CDR2 (germline): LNHDA, SQIVND (reference sequence). The J segment lost 5 bases and the V segment lost 8 bases, leaving 5 bases of the junction unmatched. The CDR3 is made up of 13 amino acids. The CDR3 protein is CASGQGFDQPQHF. As DNA, the CDR3 is TGTGCCAGTGGACAGGGCTTCGATCAGCCCCAGCATTTT.